The present entry profiles one TCR beta chain with its context. Sequencing was performed with immunoSEQ multiplex PCR; in TCRdb, only in-frame clones are kept and a portion is missing. Of 200,000 to 250,000 clones listed, 86% were seen once; the top ten hold about 4.6%. J gave up 10 bases and V 7 bases, and 11 bases lay outside the gene matches. The CDR3 loop spans 15 amino acids. The germline gives CDR1 SQVTM, CDR2 ANQGSEA. Participant ages covered 18 to 89 years across 20 to 25 US areas. Shortly before study entry, within 2 weeks, exposed participants had met a COVID-19 case. The source of the sample is a study of blood T cell repertoires in COVID-19.

The rearrangement joins TRBV29-1 to TRBJ2-1; 15 positions match TRBD2. This clonotype originated in a woman under 40 who had been exposed to COVID-19. Material for sequencing was PBMCs or T cells enriched from blood (not recorded which). The CDR3 sequence is CSALPAGLAGGEQFF. As DNA, the CDR3 is TGCAGCGCACTTCCGGCGGGACTAGCGGGGGGCGAGCAGTTCTTC.